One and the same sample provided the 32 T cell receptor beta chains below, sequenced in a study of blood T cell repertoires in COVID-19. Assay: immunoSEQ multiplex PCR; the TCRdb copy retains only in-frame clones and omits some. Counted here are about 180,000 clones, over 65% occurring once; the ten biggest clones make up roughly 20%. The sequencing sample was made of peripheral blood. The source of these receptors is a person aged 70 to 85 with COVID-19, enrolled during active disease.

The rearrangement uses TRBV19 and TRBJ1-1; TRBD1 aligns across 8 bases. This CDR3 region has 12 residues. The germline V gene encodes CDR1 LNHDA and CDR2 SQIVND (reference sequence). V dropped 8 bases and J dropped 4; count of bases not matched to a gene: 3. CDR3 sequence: CASPDRGTEAFF. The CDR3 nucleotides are TGTGCCAGTCCTGACAGGGGCACTGAAGCTTTCTTT.

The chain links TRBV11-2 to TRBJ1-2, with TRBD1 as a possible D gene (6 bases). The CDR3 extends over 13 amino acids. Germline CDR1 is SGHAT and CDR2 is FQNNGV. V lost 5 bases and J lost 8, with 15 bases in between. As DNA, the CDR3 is TGTGCCAGCAGCCCTCGGACAGTTGGGGGCTACACCTTC. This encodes CASSPRTVGGYTF.

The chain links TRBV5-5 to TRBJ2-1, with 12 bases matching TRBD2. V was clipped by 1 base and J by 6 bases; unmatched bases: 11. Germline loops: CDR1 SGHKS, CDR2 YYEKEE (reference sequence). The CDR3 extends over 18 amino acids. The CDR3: CASSLRGRLAGGRNEQFF. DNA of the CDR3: TGTGCCAGCAGCTTGCGCGGTCGTCTAGCGGGGGGGCGCAATGAGCAGTTCTTC. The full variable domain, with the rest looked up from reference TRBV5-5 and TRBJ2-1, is DAGVTQSPTHLIKTRGQQVTLRCSPISGHKSVSWYQQVLGQGPQFIFQYYEKEERGRGNFPDRFSARQFPNYSSELNVNALLLGDSALYLCASSLRGRLAGGRNEQFFGPGTRLTVL.

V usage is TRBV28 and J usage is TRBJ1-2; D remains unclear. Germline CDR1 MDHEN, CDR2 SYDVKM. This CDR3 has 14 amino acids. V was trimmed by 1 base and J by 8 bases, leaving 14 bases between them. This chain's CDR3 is CASSLFLRGRGYTF. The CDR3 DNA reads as TGTGCCAGCAGTTTATTTTTACGGGGTCGGGGCTACACCTTC.

Here the CDR3 DNA reads TGTGCCAGCAGCAGTTGGCTAGCGACTTCCTACGAGCAGTACTTC. Protein product: CASSSWLATSYEQYF. The chain combines TRBV7-2 with TRBJ2-7, with a tentative D call TRBD2 (6 bases). The germline V and J ends were trimmed by 5 bases and 1 base, with 15 bases remaining between them. CDR3 length: 15 residues. Germline V gene data show CDR1 as SGHTA and CDR2 as FQGNSA. Full variable domain (outside the CDR3, taken from reference TRBV7-2 and TRBJ2-7): GAGVSQSPSNKVTEKGKDVELRCDPISGHTALYWYRQSLGQGLEFLIYFQGNSAPDKSGLPSDRFSAERTGGSVSTLTIQRTQQEDSAVYLCASSSWLATSYEQYFGPGTRLTVT.

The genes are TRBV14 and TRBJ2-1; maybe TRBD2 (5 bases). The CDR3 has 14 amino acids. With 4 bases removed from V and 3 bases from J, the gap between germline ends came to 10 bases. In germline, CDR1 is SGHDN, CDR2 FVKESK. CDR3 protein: CASSPEGSYNEQFF. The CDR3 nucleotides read TGTGCCAGCAGCCCTGAGGGCAGCTACAATGAGCAGTTCTTC.

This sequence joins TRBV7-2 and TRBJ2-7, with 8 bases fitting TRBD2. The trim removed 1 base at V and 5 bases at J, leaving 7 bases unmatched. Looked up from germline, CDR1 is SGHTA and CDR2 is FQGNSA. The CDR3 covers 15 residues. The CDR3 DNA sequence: TGTGCCAGCAGCTTAGGTCGGGGGGGCCTCAACGAGCAGTACTTC. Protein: CASSLGRGGLNEQYF.

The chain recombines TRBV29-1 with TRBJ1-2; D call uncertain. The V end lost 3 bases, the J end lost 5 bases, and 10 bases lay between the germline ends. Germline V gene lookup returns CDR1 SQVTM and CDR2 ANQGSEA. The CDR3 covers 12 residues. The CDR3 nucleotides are TGCAGCGTTGAGGGTGGAGGGTATGGCTACACCTTC. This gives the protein CSVEGGGYGYTF.

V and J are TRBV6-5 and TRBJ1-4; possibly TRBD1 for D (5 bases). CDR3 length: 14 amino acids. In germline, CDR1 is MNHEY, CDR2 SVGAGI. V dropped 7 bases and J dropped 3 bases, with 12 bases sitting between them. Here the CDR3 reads CASTSRGSNEKLFF. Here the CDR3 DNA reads TGTGCCAGCACGTCTCGGGGGTCTAATGAAAAACTGTTTTTT.

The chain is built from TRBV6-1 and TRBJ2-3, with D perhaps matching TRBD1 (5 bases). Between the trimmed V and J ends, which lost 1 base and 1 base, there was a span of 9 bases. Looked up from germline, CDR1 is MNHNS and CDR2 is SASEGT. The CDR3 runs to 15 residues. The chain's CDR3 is CASSEEARGTDTQYF. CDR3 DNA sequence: TGTGCCAGCAGTGAAGAGGCCAGGGGCACAGATACGCAGTATTTT.

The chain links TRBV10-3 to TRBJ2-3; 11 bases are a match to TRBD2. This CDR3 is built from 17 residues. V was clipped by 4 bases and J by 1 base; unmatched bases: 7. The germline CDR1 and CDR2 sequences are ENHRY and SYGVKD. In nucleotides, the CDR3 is TGTGCCATCAGTGGAAATAGCGGGGGGGCTGGCACAGATACGCAGTATTTT. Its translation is CAISGNSGGAGTDTQYF.

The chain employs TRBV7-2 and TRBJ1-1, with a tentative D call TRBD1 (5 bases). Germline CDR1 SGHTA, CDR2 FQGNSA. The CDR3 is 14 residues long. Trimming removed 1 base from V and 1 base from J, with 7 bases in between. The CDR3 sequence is CASSLETANTEAFF. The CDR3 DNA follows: TGTGCCAGCAGCTTAGAGACAGCGAACACTGAAGCTTTCTTT.

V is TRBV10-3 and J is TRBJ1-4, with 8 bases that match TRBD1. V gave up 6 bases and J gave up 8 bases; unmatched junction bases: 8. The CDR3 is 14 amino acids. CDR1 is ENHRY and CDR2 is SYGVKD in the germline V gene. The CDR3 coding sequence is TGTGCCATCAGCGCGACAGGGGCGGTAGAAAAACTGTTTTTT. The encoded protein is CAISATGAVEKLFF.

For the CDR3, the DNA is TGTGCCAGCACCCCCAGGGGAGAAAATGAAAAACTGTTTTTT. Its translation is CASTPRGENEKLFF. The rearrangement joins TRBV27 to TRBJ1-4, with D perhaps TRBD1 (6 bases). V gave up 7 bases and J gave up 5 bases, with 14 bases separating them. Per the germline V gene, CDR1 is MNHEY and CDR2 is SMNVEV (reference sequence). The CDR3 totals 14 residues.

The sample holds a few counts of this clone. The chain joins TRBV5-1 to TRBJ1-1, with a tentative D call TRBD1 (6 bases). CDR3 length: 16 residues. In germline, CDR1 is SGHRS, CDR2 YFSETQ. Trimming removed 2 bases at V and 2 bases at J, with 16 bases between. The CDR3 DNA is TGCGCCAGCAGCTTTGGGGGCAGCAACTTTAACACTGAAGCTTTCTTT. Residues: CASSFGGSNFNTEAFF. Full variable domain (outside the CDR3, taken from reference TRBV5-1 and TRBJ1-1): KAGVTQTPRYLIKTRGQQVTLSCSPISGHRSVSWYQQTPGQGLQFLFEYFSETQRNKGNFPGRFSGRQFSNSRSEMNVSTLELGDSALYLCASSFGGSNFNTEAFFGQGTRLTVV.

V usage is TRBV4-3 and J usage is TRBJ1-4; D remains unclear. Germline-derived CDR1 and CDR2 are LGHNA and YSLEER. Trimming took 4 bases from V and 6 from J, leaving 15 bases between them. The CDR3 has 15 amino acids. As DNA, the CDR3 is TGCGCCAGCAGCCTGTCCCAAGGAGGTGATGAAAAACTGTTTTTT. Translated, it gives CASSLSQGGDEKLFF.

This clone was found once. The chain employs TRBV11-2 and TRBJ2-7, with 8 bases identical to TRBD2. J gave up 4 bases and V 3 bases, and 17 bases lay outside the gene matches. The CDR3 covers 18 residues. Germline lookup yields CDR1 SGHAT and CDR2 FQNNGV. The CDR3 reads CASSFSTGLAGGRYEQYF. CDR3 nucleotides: TGTGCCAGCAGCTTCTCAACGGGTCTGGCGGGAGGACGGTACGAGCAGTACTTC.

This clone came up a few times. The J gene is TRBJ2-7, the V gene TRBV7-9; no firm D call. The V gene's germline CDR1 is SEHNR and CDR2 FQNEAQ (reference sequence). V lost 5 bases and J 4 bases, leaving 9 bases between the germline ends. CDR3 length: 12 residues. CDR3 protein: CASSQTGYEQYF. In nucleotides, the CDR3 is TGTGCCAGCAGCCAGACCGGGTACGAGCAGTACTTC. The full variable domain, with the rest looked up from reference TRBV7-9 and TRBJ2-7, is DTGVSQNPRHKITKRGQNVTFRCDPISEHNRLYWYRQTLGQGPEFLTYFQNEAQLEKSRLLSDRFSAERPKGSFSTLEIQRTEQGDSAMYLCASSQTGYEQYFGPGTRLTVT.

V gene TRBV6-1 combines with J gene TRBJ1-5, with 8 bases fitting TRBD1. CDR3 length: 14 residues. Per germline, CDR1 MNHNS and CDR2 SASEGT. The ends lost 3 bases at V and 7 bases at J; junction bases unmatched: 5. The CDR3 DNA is TGTGCCAGCAGTGACAGGGCAGGGGGCCAGCCCCAGCATTTT. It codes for CASSDRAGGQPQHF.

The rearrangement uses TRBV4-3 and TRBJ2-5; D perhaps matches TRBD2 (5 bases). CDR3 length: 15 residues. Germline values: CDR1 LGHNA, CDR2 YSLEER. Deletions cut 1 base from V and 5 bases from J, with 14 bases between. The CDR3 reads CASSQGAVRGETQYF. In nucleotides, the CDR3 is TGCGCCAGCAGCCAAGGAGCGGTGAGAGGGGAGACCCAGTACTTC.

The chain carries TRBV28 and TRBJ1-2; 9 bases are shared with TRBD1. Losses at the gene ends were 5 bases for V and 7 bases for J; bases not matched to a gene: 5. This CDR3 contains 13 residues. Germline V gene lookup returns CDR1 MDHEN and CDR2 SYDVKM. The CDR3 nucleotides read TGTGCCAGCAGTAGGACAGGGGTTGTTGGCTACACCTTC. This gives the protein CASSRTGVVGYTF.

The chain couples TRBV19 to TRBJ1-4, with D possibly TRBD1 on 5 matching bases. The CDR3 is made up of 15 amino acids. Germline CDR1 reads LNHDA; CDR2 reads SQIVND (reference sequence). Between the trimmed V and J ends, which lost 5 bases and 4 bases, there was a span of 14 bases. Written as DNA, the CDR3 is TGTGCCAGTAGTCTTGGGTCCAGGGATAATGAAAAACTGTTTTTT. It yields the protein CASSLGSRDNEKLFF.

The CDR3 sequence: CASSQVSISSYNEQFF. CDR3 DNA: TGTGCCAGCAGCCAAGTCTCGATTAGCTCCTACAATGAGCAGTTCTTC. This chain joins TRBV14 and TRBJ2-1; D gene uncertain. The V gene lost 1 base and the J gene lost 0 bases, with 10 bases spanning the gap. The CDR3 covers 16 residues. CDR1 and CDR2 (germline): SGHDN, FVKESK.

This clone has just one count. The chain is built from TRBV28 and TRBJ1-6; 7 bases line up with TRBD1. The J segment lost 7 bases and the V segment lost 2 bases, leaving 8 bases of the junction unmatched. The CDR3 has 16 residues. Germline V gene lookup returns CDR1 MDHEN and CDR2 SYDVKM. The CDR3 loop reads CASSLSPGQKNSPLHF. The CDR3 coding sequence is TGTGCCAGCAGTTTAAGCCCGGGACAGAAAAATTCACCCCTCCACTTT.

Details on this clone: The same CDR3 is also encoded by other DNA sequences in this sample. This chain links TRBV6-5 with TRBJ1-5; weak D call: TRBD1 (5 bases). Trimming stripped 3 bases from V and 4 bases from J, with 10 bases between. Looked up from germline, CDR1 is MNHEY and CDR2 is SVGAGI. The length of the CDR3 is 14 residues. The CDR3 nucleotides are TGTGCCAGCAGTTATCGGGGGGGTAATCAGCCCCAGCATTTT. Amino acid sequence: CASSYRGGNQPQHF.

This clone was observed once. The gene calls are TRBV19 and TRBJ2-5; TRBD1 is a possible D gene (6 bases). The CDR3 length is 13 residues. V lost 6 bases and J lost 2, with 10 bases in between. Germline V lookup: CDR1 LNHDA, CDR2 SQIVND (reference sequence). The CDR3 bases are TGTGCCAGTAGGGTACAGGGTCAAGAGACCCAGTACTTC. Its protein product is CASRVQGQETQYF.

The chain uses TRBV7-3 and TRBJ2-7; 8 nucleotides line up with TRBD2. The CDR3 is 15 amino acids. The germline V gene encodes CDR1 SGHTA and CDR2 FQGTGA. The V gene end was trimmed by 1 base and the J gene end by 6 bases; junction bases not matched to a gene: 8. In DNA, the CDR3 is TGTGCCAGCAGCTTAAGGGGACTAGAGTCGTCCGAGCAGTACTTC. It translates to CASSLRGLESSEQYF.

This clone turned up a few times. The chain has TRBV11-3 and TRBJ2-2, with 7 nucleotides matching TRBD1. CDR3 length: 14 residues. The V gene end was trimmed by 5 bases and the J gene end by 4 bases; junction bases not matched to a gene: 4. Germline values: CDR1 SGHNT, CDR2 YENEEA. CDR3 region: CASSRDSTTGELFF. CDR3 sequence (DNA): TGTGCCAGCAGCCGGGACAGCACCACCGGGGAGCTGTTTTTT.

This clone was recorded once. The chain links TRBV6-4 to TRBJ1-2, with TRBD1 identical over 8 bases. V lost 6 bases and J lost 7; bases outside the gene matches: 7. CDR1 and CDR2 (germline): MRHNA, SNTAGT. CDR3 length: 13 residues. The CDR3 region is CASSQQGVSGYTF. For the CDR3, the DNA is TGTGCCAGCAGCCAACAGGGGGTTAGTGGCTACACCTTC.

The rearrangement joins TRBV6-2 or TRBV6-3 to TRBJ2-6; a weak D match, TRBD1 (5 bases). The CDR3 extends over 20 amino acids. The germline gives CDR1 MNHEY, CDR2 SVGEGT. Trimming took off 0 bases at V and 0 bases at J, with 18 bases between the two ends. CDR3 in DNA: TGTGCCAGCAGTTACTCGACGGTGGCAGGGAAGACCTCTGGGGCCAACGTCCTGACTTTC. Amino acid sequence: CASSYSTVAGKTSGANVLTF.

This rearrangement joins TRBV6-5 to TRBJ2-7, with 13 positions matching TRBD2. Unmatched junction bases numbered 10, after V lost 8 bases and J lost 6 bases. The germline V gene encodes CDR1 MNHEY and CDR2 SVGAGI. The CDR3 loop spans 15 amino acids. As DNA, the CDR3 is TGTGCCAGCGGGGGACTAGCGGGATCCGTCGGCGAGCAGTACTTC. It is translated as CASGGLAGSVGEQYF.

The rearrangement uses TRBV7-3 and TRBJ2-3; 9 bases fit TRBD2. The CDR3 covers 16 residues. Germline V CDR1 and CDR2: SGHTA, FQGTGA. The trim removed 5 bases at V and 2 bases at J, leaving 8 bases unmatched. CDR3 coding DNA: TGTGCCAGCAGCCTCGGGCGGGGGGGCGACACAGATACGCAGTATTTT. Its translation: CASSLGRGGDTDTQYF.